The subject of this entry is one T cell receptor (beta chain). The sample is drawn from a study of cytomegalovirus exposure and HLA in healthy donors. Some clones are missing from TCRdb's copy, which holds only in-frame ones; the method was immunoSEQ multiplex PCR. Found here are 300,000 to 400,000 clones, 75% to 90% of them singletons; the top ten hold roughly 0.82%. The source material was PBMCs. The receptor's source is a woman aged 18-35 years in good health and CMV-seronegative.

The CDR3 sequence is CASTPGGPGGDEQYF. In DNA form, the CDR3 reads TGCGCCAGCACCCCGGGGGGGCCTGGGGGGGACGAGCAGTACTTC. The chain carries TRBV5-1 and TRBJ2-7; 8 bases are shared with TRBD2. Germline CDR1 SGHRS, CDR2 YFSETQ. The CDR3 is 15 amino acids. The V gene end was trimmed by 6 bases and the J gene end by 5 bases; junction bases not matched to a gene: 13.